These 18 T cell receptor beta chains were sequenced from one sample in a study of blood T cells in healthy people across ages. The use of a sample-barcoded 5' primer and a J-beta primer mix characterized a second PCR of about 6 to 12 cycles. MiXCR was run by TCRdb on the 5' RACE reads, yielding one entry per CDR3 protein. Of about 940,000 distinct CDR3 sequences in the sample, about 48% were seen once. Sequencing was done on a sample of blood. All receptors derive from a man aged 25-40 years in good health.

V gene TRBV12-3 or TRBV12-4 combines with J gene TRBJ1-2, with 8 positions matching TRBD1. This CDR3 is 14 amino acids long. The J segment lost 5 bases and the V segment lost 5 bases, leaving 7 bases of the junction unmatched. The CDR3 loop is CASSRTGRAYGYTF. CDR3 sequence (DNA): TGTGCCAGCAGTCGGACAGGGAGGGCATATGGCTACACCTTC.

The V and J genes are TRBV3-1 and TRBJ2-7; no definite D call. V lost 4 bases to trimming and J lost 3 bases, with 13 bases between them. CDR1 and CDR2 from the germline V gene are LGHDT and YNNKEL (reference sequence). This CDR3 spans 14 amino acids. CDR3 nucleotide sequence: TGTGCCAGCAGCCTAAAACAGCATGACTACGAGCAGTACTTC. Residues: CASSLKQHDYEQYF.

This clonotype was found a few times. The rearrangement joins TRBV10-3 to TRBJ2-5, with 8 bases fitting TRBD1. V lost 3 bases, J lost 1 base, and 7 bases stayed unmatched. The CDR3 has 16 amino acids. Germline CDR1 and CDR2: ENHRY and SYGVKD. DNA for the CDR3: TGTGCCATCAGTGATGAGGCAGGGGGCCCCCAAGAGACCCAGTACTTC. Protein: CAISDEAGGPQETQYF.

The chain joins TRBV30 to TRBJ1-2, with 9 bases aligning to TRBD1. CDR3 length equals 13 residues. Trimming cost V 3 bases and J 6 bases; bases outside gene matches: 5. The germline V gene encodes CDR1 GTSNPN and CDR2 SVGIG (reference sequence). CDR3 in DNA: TGTGCCTGGAGCGAGACAGGGGGGGATGGCTACACCTTC. It encodes CAWSETGGDGYTF.

This clonotype occurred many times. This chain uses TRBV15 with TRBJ2-1; D ambiguous. Germline values: CDR1 LNHNV, CDR2 YYDKDF (reference sequence). The CDR3 has 12 residues. V lost 0 bases and J 13 bases, leaving 10 bases between the germline ends. The CDR3 sequence is CATSRDIRAQFF. The CDR3 DNA follows: TGTGCCACCAGCAGAGATATCCGAGCCCAGTTCTTC.

On this clonotype: The junction shows a germline mismatch at one end, possibly a read error. The chain links TRBV19 to TRBJ1-5, with 8 bases lining up with TRBD1. CDR3 length: 13 residues. Germline V gene data show CDR1 as LNHDA and CDR2 as SQIVND (reference sequence). The CDR3 DNA reads TGTGCCAGCCAAGGGACAGGCAACCAGCCCCAGCATTTT. Translated: CASQGTGNQPQHF.

The J gene is TRBJ2-5, the V gene TRBV27; maybe TRBD1 (6 bases). The J call may be incorrect, as the DNA end agrees better with TRBJ2-7. The germline CDR1 and CDR2 sequences are MNHEY and SMNVEV (reference sequence). The CDR3 runs 14 residues. The CDR3 bases are TGTGCCAGCATTTTTGTCCAGGGGAGCTACGAGCAGTACTTC. Protein product: CASIFVQGSYEQYF.

This clonotype has only a few counts. This chain joins TRBV25-1 and TRBJ1-1; no definite D call. Trimming removed 3 bases at V and 1 base at J, with 3 bases between. Germline CDR1 and CDR2: MGHDK and SYGVNS. This CDR3 is built from 12 residues. The CDR3 DNA reads TGTGCCAGCAGTGACACGAACACTGAAGCTTTCTTT. Encoded protein: CASSDTNTEAFF.

The chain has TRBV12-3 or TRBV12-4 and TRBJ1-1; D is ambiguous. The V end was cut by 3 bases, the J end by 3 bases, with 5 bases between. This CDR3 comprises 12 residues. The CDR3 region is CASSFLYTEAFF. The CDR3, as DNA: TGTGCCAGCAGTTTTTTATACACTGAAGCTTTCTTT.

This clonotype appeared a few times. The J gene is TRBJ1-1, the V gene TRBV30; 8 bases align to TRBD1. The CDR3 runs 14 residues. Per germline, CDR1 GTSNPN and CDR2 SVGIG (reference sequence). The V gene end was trimmed by 3 bases and the J gene end by 5 bases; junction bases not matched to a gene: 8. The DNA of the CDR3 is TGTGCCTGGAGCCCAGGGGGCGGTGGAACTGAAGCTTTCTTT. Translating it yields CAWSPGGGGTEAFF.

This clonotype was seen a handful of times. The chain employs TRBV6-5 and TRBJ2-5, with TRBD1 matching over 8 bases. Near its end, the DNA agrees better with TRBJ2-7, so the J call may be wrong. The CDR3 has 15 residues. CDR1 and CDR2 (germline): MNHEY, SVGAGI. CDR3 in DNA: TGTGCCAGCAGTTATCAGGACAGGGCTGGGTACGAGCAGTACTTC. It encodes CASSYQDRAGYEQYF.

The V call is TRBV6-2 or TRBV6-3, the J call TRBJ2-3; possible D gene TRBD1, 6 bases. Germline CDR1 is MNHEY and CDR2 is SVGEGT. The CDR3 spans 15 residues. With 2 bases removed from V and 2 bases from J, the gap between germline ends came to 11 bases. CDR3 amino acids: CASSYRQELTDTQYF. The CDR3 DNA reads as TGTGCCAGCAGTTACCGACAGGAGCTCACAGATACGCAGTATTTT.

V and J are TRBV27 and TRBJ1-1; D might be TRBD1 (5 bases). Germline-derived CDR1 and CDR2 are MNHEY and SMNVEV (reference sequence). The CDR3 length is 17 residues. Trimming took 7 bases from V and 4 from J, leaving 25 bases between them. In DNA form, the CDR3 reads TGTGCCAGCACCCCCTTGAGGGGAGGACGGAAGGGCACTGAAGCTTTCTTT. Translated: CASTPLRGGRKGTEAFF.

The rearrangement uses TRBV6-1 and TRBJ2-4; a weak D match, TRBD1 (6 bases). The ends were cut back, 7 bases at V and 5 bases at J, with 9 bases in the middle. The V gene's germline CDR1 is MNHNS and CDR2 SASEGT. This CDR3 is built from 12 residues. The CDR3 loop is CASTRTENIQYF. The CDR3 coding sequence is TGTGCCAGCACCCGGACAGAAAACATTCAGTACTTC.

The V and J genes are TRBV20-1 and TRBJ2-6; tentatively, D is TRBD1 (6 bases). CDR1 is DFQATT and CDR2 is SNEGSKA in the germline V gene (reference sequence). The V and J ends lost 3 bases and 1 base respectively, with 10 bases between them. CDR3 size: 15 residues. This CDR3 reads CSARTTGSGANVLTF. CDR3 bases: TGCAGTGCTAGGACTACAGGGTCTGGGGCCAACGTCCTGACTTTC.

This clonotype was seen once. The gene calls are TRBV20-1 and TRBJ1-2; no firm D call. Germline values: CDR1 DFQATT, CDR2 SNEGSKA (reference sequence). This CDR3 region has 16 residues. Trimming cost V 0 bases and J 1 base, with 15 bases left between them. CDR3 nucleotide sequence: TGCAGTGCTAGAGATCGACGGGGTTCTGTTAACTATGGCTACACCTTC. Translated, it gives CSARDRRGSVNYGYTF.

The table lists this clonotype with a few counts. The rearrangement joins TRBV20-1 to TRBJ2-3; the match to TRBD2 covers 9 bases. This CDR3 has 12 residues. V dropped 8 bases and J dropped 1; count of bases not matched to a gene: 1. Germline CDR1 reads DFQATT; CDR2 reads SNEGSKA (reference sequence). The CDR3 protein is CSLAGGTDTQYF. CDR3 coding DNA: TGCAGTTTAGCGGGGGGCACAGATACGCAGTATTTT.

The chain has TRBV6-5 and TRBJ2-7, with 9 bases fitting TRBD1. Per germline, CDR1 MNHEY and CDR2 SVGAGI. The CDR3 covers 15 residues. The trim removed 2 bases at V and 5 bases at J, leaving 7 bases unmatched. The chain's CDR3 is CASSYATGGSDEQYF. The CDR3 DNA follows: TGTGCCAGCAGTTACGCGACAGGGGGGTCGGACGAGCAGTACTTC.